Presented here are 21 T cell receptor beta chains from one specimen sequenced in a study of siplizumab effects on memory and regulatory T cells. The repertoire was sequenced with immunoSEQ multiplex PCR; TCRdb's copy has only in-frame clones and lacks some. The sample holds about 100,000 clones; 91% are singletons and the top ten take 0.15%. The specimen sequenced was CD4+ T cells sorted from blood. These receptors were obtained from a human donor in good health.

This clone has a handful of counts. The sample carries other DNA sequences with the same CDR3. CDR3 DNA sequence: TGTGCCAGCAGAGCCGGCACAGATACGCAGTATTTT. Translation: CASRAGTDTQYF. The rearrangement joins TRBV6-5 to TRBJ2-3; no definite D call. V dropped 6 bases and J dropped 1 base, with 5 bases sitting between them. Germline CDR1 is MNHEY and CDR2 is SVGAGI. This CDR3 has 12 residues.

For the CDR3, the DNA is TGTGCCAGTAAGTCGGTCAATGAGCAGTTCTTC. Protein product: CASKSVNEQFF. V is TRBV19 and J is TRBJ2-1; D is undetermined. CDR3 size: 11 residues. Germline V gene sequence: CDR1 LNHDA, CDR2 SQIVND (reference sequence). The V end lost 7 bases, the J end lost 6 bases, and 7 bases lay between the germline ends.

This chain uses TRBV15 with TRBJ1-2, with no clear D. With 1 base removed from V and 8 bases from J, the gap between germline ends came to 11 bases. Germline V CDR1 and CDR2: LNHNV, YYDKDF (reference sequence). This CDR3 has 13 amino acids. CDR3 nucleotides: TGTGCCACCAGCAGAGTAGACTCGGGCGGCTACACCTTC. This encodes CATSRVDSGGYTF.

V is TRBV11-1 and J is TRBJ1-1, with D possibly TRBD1 on 5 matching bases. The length of the CDR3 is 14 residues. Germline V lookup: CDR1 SGHAT, CDR2 FQDESV (reference sequence). V lost 3 bases and J lost 1, with 9 bases in between. CDR3 in amino acids: CASSFIQGNTEAFF. CDR3 coding DNA: TGTGCCAGCAGCTTTATCCAGGGGAACACTGAAGCTTTCTTT.

The chain joins TRBV5-1 to TRBJ2-3, with D maybe TRBD2 (6 bases). The CDR3 is 15 residues long. Germline values: CDR1 SGHRS, CDR2 YFSETQ. V was cut by 4 bases and J by 6 bases, with 18 bases left in between. The CDR3 DNA reads as TGCGCCAGCAGCGAGGGCGGGGTCGTAGTGGATACGCAGTATTTT. Protein: CASSEGGVVVDTQYF.

V is TRBV10-3 and J is TRBJ1-1; 11 bases map to TRBD1. The junction had 0 bases not matched to a gene; V was cut back by 6 bases and J by 3 bases. There are 13 residues in the CDR3. Germline V gives CDR1 ENHRY, CDR2 SYGVKD. CDR3 in amino acids: CAIRGQGDTEAFF. The CDR3 bases are TGTGCCATCAGGGGACAGGGGGACACTGAAGCTTTCTTT.

The chain is built from TRBV2 and TRBJ2-7; 9 positions agree with TRBD2. Germline V gene data show CDR1 as SNHLY and CDR2 as FYNNEI. V trimming: 5 bases; J trimming: 7 bases; junction bases outside the gene matches: 9. The CDR3 is 14 amino acids. The DNA of the CDR3 is TGTGCCAGCAGTCGCGGCGGGGGGGCGGAAGAGCAGTACTTC. It yields the protein CASSRGGGAEEQYF.

This clone occurred a few times. The rearrangement links TRBV5-4 to TRBJ1-6, with D tentatively TRBD1 (6 bases). The CDR3 is made up of 17 amino acids. V gave up 6 bases and J gave up 0 bases, with 16 bases separating them. Germline CDR1 reads SGHNT; CDR2 reads YYREEE (reference sequence). DNA of the CDR3: TGTGCCAGCACCTCAGGACAGATGAGCTCCTATAATTCACCCCTCCACTTT. Protein sequence: CASTSGQMSSYNSPLHF.

V and J are TRBV28 and TRBJ1-6, with D possibly TRBD1 on 5 matching bases. Germline lookup yields CDR1 MDHEN and CDR2 SYDVKM. Trimming pared 2 bases from V and 9 bases from J, leaving 11 bases between. CDR3 length: 14 amino acids. The chain's CDR3 is CASSLTLGGSPLHF. The CDR3 DNA sequence: TGTGCCAGCAGTTTAACCCTCGGGGGTTCACCCCTCCACTTT. Full variable domain (outside the CDR3, taken from reference TRBV28 and TRBJ1-6): DVKVTQSSRYLVKRTGEKVFLECVQDMDHENMFWYRQDPGLGLRLIYFSYDVKMKEKGDIPEGYSVSREKKERFSLILESASTNQTSMYLCASSLTLGGSPLHFGNGTRLTVT.

This clone was counted once. V and J are TRBV20-1 and TRBJ2-3; D uncertain. The V gene lost 2 bases and the J gene lost 5 bases, with 5 bases spanning the gap. Germline values: CDR1 DFQATT, CDR2 SNEGSKA (reference sequence). The CDR3 contains 11 residues. The CDR3 here is CSARWGDTQYF. The CDR3 nucleotides are TGCAGTGCTAGATGGGGAGATACGCAGTATTTT.

This chain connects TRBV2 to TRBJ1-1; 7 bases agree with TRBD1. Trimming cost V 6 bases and J 1 base; bases outside gene matches: 5. Per the germline V gene, CDR1 is SNHLY and CDR2 is FYNNEI. The CDR3 runs to 14 residues. The CDR3 coding sequence is TGTGCCAGCAGCCTGACAGGGCCGAACACTGAAGCTTTCTTT. Encoded protein: CASSLTGPNTEAFF.

This clone has only one observation. The chain links TRBV7-9 to TRBJ1-3; 7 nucleotides agree with TRBD1. Germline lookup yields CDR1 SEHNR and CDR2 FQNEAQ (reference sequence). V lost 4 bases to trimming and J lost 4 bases; unmatched junction nucleotides: 1. This CDR3 is built from 13 residues. CDR3 in amino acids: CASSSGQGNTIYF. The DNA of the CDR3 is TGTGCCAGCAGCTCGGGACAGGGAAACACCATATATTTT.

The DNA for the CDR3 is TGTGCCAGCAGCGTAGATCTGACAGGGGATTATAATTCACCCCTCCACTTT. This codes for CASSVDLTGDYNSPLHF. This chain links TRBV9 with TRBJ1-6, with TRBD1 identical over 8 bases. The V and J ends lost 0 bases and 4 bases, in that order; junction bases with no gene match: 6. This CDR3 has 17 amino acids. Germline CDR1 SGDLS, CDR2 YYNGEE.

The chain recombines TRBV7-2 with TRBJ1-1; D call uncertain. V was shortened by 1 base and J by 7 bases, with 7 bases between the two germline ends. Germline V lookup: CDR1 SGHTA, CDR2 FQGNSA. This CDR3 region has 12 residues. The chain's CDR3 is CASSLERGEAFF. CDR3 nucleotide sequence: TGTGCCAGCAGCTTAGAGAGAGGTGAAGCTTTCTTT.

The rearrangement links TRBV18 to TRBJ1-1, with D possibly TRBD1 on 5 matching bases. Trimming stripped 0 bases from V and 4 bases from J, with 12 bases between. Germline CDR1 KGHSH, CDR2 LQKENI. The CDR3 runs to 15 residues. The CDR3 loop reads CASSPPQGRGTEAFF. In nucleotides, the CDR3 is TGTGCCAGCTCACCACCCCAGGGACGGGGCACTGAAGCTTTCTTT.

V and J are TRBV7-9 and TRBJ2-1, with D unclear. Trimming removed 3 bases from V and 7 bases from J, with 13 bases in between. There are 14 residues in the CDR3. From germline, CDR1 is SEHNR and CDR2 FQNEAQ (reference sequence). The CDR3 protein is CASSFQAEGNEQFF. CDR3 bases: TGTGCCAGCAGCTTCCAGGCAGAAGGGAATGAGCAGTTCTTC.

The genes are TRBV7-9 and TRBJ1-3; 10 bases agree with TRBD1. V dropped 5 bases and J dropped 4; count of bases not matched to a gene: 5. The CDR3 has 15 amino acids. Germline CDR1 reads SEHNR; CDR2 reads FQNEAQ (reference sequence). The DNA of the CDR3 is TGTGCCAGCAGCCCACGACAGGGGGCGGGAAACACCATATATTTT. Its translation is CASSPRQGAGNTIYF.

The chain couples TRBV19 to TRBJ2-3; D is possibly TRBD1 or TRBD2 (5 bases each). The length of the CDR3 is 16 residues. CDR1 is LNHDA and CDR2 is SQIVND in the germline V gene (reference sequence). V lost 6 bases, J lost 4 bases, and 20 bases lay in between. The CDR3, as DNA: TGTGCCAGTAGCACCGGGACGGCCCTAGGAGCAGATACGCAGTATTTT. Translating gives CASSTGTALGADTQYF.

This clone was counted once. The V call is TRBV6-6, the J call TRBJ1-4, with no clear D. The CDR3 length is 12 residues. Germline V gene data show CDR1 as MNHNY and CDR2 as SVGAGI (reference sequence). The V and J ends lost 7 bases and 8 bases respectively, with 11 bases between them. The CDR3: CASTKAAEKLFF. The CDR3 DNA follows: TGTGCCAGCACCAAGGCGGCGGAAAAACTGTTTTTT.

CDR3 nucleotide sequence: TGTGCCAGCAGCTTGGAGTTAGCGGGGGGCCTGAATGAGCAGTTCTTC. Translation: CASSLELAGGLNEQFF. This chain connects TRBV5-5 to TRBJ2-1; TRBD2 matches 10 bases. V shed 0 bases, J shed 7 bases, and the junction held 7 bases outside the gene matches. Germline V lookup: CDR1 SGHKS, CDR2 YYEKEE (reference sequence). This CDR3 comprises 16 residues.

The chain links TRBV29-1 to TRBJ1-2; 9 positions match TRBD1. The CDR3 loop spans 12 amino acids. Germline V gene sequence: CDR1 SQVTM, CDR2 ANQGSEA. The CDR3 here is CTYGQGTDGYTF. The DNA for the CDR3 is TGCACCTACGGACAGGGGACGGATGGCTACACCTTC.